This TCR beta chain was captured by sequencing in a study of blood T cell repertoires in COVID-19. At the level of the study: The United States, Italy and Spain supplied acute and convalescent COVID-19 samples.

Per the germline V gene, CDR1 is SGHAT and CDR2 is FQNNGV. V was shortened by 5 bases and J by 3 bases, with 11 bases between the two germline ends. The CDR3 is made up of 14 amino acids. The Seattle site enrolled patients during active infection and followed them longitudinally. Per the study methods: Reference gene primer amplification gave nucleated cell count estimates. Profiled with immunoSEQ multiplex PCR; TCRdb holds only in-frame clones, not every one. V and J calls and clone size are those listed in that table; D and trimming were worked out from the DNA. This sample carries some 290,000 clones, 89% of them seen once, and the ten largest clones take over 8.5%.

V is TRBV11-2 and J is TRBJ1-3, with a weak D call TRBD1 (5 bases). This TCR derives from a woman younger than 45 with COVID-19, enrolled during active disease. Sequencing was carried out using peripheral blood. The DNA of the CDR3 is TGTGCCAGCAGCCCTAGGACATTTGGAAACACCATATATTTT. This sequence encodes CASSPRTFGNTIYF.